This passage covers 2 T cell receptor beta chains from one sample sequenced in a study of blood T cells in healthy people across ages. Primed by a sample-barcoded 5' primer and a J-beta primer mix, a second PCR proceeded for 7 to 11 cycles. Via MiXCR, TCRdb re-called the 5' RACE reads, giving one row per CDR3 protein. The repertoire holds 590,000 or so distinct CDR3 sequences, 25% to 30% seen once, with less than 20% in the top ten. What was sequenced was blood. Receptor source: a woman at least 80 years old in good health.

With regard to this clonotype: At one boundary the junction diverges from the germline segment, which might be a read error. CDR3 sequence: CASSDSPGYKQDF. The CDR3 DNA sequence: TGTGCCAGCAGTGACTCCCCCGGATACAAGCAGGACTTC. The rearrangement links TRBV6-4 to TRBJ2-7; D gene unclear. Looked up from germline, CDR1 is MRHNA and CDR2 is SNTAGT. The CDR3 runs 13 residues.

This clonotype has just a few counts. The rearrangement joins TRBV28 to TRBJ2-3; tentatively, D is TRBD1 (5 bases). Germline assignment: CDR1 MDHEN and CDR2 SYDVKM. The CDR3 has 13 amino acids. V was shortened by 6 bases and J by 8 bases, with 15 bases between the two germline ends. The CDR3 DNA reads TGTGCCAGCAGAAAAATGGGGCAGGGTACGCAGTATTTT. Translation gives CASRKMGQGTQYF.